One T cell receptor (beta chain) is described in this entry. Trimming cost V 5 bases and J 0 bases, with 7 bases left between them. The germline gives CDR1 KGHSH, CDR2 LQKENI. The length of the CDR3 is 14 residues. How the authors handled the data: Estimation of nucleated cell counts was performed using reference gene primer amplification. This table comes from immunoSEQ multiplex PCR, and its TCRdb copy is limited to in-frame clones, with some not included. The DNA was the basis for D and trimming; V, J and clone size are from that table. The profile covers about 99,000 clones, with around 87% appearing a single time and roughly 15% taken by the ten largest. The sample originates from a study of blood T cell repertoires in COVID-19. About the study: COVID-19 samples from acute and convalescent phases originated in the United States, Italy and Spain. The analysed material was cDNA or gDNA that came from T cells, B-cell-depleted T cells, or PBMCs.

The gene calls are TRBV18 and TRBJ2-2, with D perhaps matching TRBD1 (6 bases). This clonotype was sampled from a man in his fifties or sixties with acute or convalescent COVID-19. The sequenced sample was peripheral blood. The CDR3 is CASSEGANTGELFF. In DNA form, the CDR3 reads TGTGCCAGCTCAGAGGGGGCGAACACCGGGGAGCTGTTTTTT.